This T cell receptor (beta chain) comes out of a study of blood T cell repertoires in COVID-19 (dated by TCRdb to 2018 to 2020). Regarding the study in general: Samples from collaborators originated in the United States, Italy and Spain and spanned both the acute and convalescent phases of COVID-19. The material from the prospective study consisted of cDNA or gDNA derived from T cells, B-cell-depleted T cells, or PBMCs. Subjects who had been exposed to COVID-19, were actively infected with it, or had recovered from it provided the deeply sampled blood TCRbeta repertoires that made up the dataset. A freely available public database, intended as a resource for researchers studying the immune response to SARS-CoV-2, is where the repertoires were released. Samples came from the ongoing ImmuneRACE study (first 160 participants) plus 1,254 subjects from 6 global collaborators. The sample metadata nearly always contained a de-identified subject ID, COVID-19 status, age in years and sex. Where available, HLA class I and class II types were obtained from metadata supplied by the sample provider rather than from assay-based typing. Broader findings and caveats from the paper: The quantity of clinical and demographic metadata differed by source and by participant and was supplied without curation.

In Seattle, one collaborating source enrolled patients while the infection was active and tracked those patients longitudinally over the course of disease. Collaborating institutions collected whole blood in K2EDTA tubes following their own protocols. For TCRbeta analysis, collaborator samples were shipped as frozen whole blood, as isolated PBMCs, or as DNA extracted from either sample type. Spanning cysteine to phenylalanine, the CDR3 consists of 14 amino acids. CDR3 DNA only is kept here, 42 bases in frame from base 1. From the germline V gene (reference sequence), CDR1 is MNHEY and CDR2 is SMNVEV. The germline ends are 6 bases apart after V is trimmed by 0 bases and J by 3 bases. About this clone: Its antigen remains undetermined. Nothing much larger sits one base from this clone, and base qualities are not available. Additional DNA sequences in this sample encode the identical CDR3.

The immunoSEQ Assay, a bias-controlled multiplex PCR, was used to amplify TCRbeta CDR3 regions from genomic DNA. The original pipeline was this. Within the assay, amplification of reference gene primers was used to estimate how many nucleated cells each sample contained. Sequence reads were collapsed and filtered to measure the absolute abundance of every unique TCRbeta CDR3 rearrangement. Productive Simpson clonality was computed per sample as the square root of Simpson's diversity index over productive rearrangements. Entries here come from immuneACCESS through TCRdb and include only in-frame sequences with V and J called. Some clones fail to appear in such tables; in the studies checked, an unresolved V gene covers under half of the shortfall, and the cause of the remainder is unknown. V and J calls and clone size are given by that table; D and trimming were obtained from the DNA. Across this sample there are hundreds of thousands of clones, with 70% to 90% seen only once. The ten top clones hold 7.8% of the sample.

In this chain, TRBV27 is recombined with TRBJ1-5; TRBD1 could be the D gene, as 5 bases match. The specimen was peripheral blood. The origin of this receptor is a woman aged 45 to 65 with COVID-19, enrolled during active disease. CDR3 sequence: CASSLSGDNQPQHF. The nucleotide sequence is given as TGTGCCAGCAGTTTATCAGGGGACAATCAGCCCCAGCATTTT.